These 2 T cell receptor beta chains originate from one sample sequenced in a study of blood T cells in healthy people across ages (dated by TCRdb to the mid-2010s). Libraries came from 5' RACE. Sequencing was carried out with an Illumina HiSeq 2500. A second PCR of about 6 to 12 cycles was performed with a sample-barcoded 5' primer and a J-beta primer mix. TCRdb took the public reads, trimmed them with fastp at Q25, ran MiXCR for clone calling and kept in-frame beta chains. Each entry is one CDR3 protein sequence, shown with its most common DNA and genes. The sample table records about 680,000 distinct CDR3 sequences; about half of these occur just once. The ten largest clones represent around a third of the sample. Sequencing was done on a sample of blood. The receptors come from a woman aged 55 to 70 in good health.

The chain has TRBV7-2 and TRBJ2-7; D not resolved. This CDR3 has 16 amino acids. Germline loops: CDR1 SGHTA, CDR2 FQGNSA. V lost 5 bases to trimming and J lost 0 bases, with 17 bases between them. This CDR3 reads CASSPSGGPNSYEQYF. The CDR3 nucleotides read TGTGCCAGCAGCCCCTCGGGTGGGCCAAACTCCTACGAGCAGTACTTC. Full variable domain (rest looked up from reference TRBV7-2 and TRBJ2-7): GAGVSQSPSNKVTEKGKDVELRCDPISGHTALYWYRQSLGQGLEFLIYFQGNSAPDKSGLPSDRFSAERTGGSVSTLTIQRTQQEDSAVYLCASSPSGGPNSYEQYFGPGTRLTVT.

V gene TRBV5-1 combines with J gene TRBJ1-2; a possible D gene is TRBD1 (5 bases). Trimming removed 4 bases from V and 5 bases from J, with 12 bases in between. In germline, CDR1 is SGHRS, CDR2 YFSETQ. The CDR3 spans 13 residues. The CDR3 spells CASSAKDSYGYTF. CDR3 DNA sequence: TGCGCCAGCAGCGCCAAAGACAGTTATGGCTACACCTTC.